This is a list of T cell receptor beta chains from one sample in a study of CD8 T cells in Susac syndrome. MiXCR was run by TCRdb on the immunoSEQ multiplex PCR reads, yielding one entry per CDR3 protein. Of about 150,000 distinct CDR3 sequences in the sample, about 94% were seen once. The specimen sequenced was CD8+ T cells from PBMCs. The receptors here all came from a human donor with multiple sclerosis. Both conserved end residues are part of each CDR3. D genes are given only for firm matches. Where a row states a size, it is once, few, many or the class of an expanded clone; other rows omit it.

d_gene: NA; j_gene: TRBJ2-1; v_gene: TRBV6-1; abundance: NA; CDR3aa: CASSTKTLAVSPYNEQFF; CDR3nt: TGTGCCAGCAGTACAAAGACGTTAGCGGTCTCCCCCTACAATGAGCAGTTCTTC
d_gene: NA; j_gene: TRBJ2-1; v_gene: TRBV29-1; abundance: few; CDR3aa: CSVDFRGELYNEQFF; CDR3nt: TGCAGCGTTGATTTCCGCGGGGAACTCTACAATGAGCAGTTCTTC
d_gene: TRBD1; j_gene: TRBJ2-7; v_gene: TRBV5-4; abundance: NA; CDR3aa: CASSSTGGREEQYF; CDR3nt: TGTGCCAGCAGCTCGACAGGGGGCCGAGAGGAGCAGTACTTC
d_gene: NA; j_gene: TRBJ2-7; v_gene: TRBV2; abundance: NA; CDR3aa: CATRTSGSSYEQYF; CDR3nt: TGTGCCACCCGGACGTCGGGCAGCTCCTACGAGCAGTACTTC
d_gene: NA; j_gene: TRBJ2-3; v_gene: TRBV3-1; abundance: NA; CDR3aa: CASSQGGGRDYLFTDTQYF; CDR3nt: TGTGCCAGCAGCCAAGGAGGGGGCCGGGACTACCTTTTCACAGATACGCAGTATTTT
d_gene: TRBD1; j_gene: TRBJ2-7; v_gene: TRBV25-1; abundance: NA; CDR3aa: CASSDRGQFDEQYF; CDR3nt: TGTGCCAGCAGCGACAGGGGGCAATTCGACGAGCAGTACTTC
d_gene: NA; j_gene: TRBJ2-7; v_gene: TRBV24-1; abundance: NA; CDR3aa: CATSDRSSYEQYF; CDR3nt: TGTGCCACCAGCGACAGAAGCTCCTACGAGCAGTACTTC
d_gene: TRBD1; j_gene: TRBJ1-2; v_gene: TRBV7-9; abundance: NA; CDR3aa: CASSFLTGEGGYTF; CDR3nt: TGTGCCAGCAGCTTTCTGACAGGGGAGGGTGGCTACACCTTC
d_gene: NA; j_gene: TRBJ1-1; v_gene: TRBV6-4; abundance: NA; CDR3aa: CASSEVSNTEAFF; CDR3nt: TGTGCCAGCAGTGAGGTCTCGAACACTGAAGCTTTCTTT
d_gene: NA; j_gene: TRBJ1-2; v_gene: TRBV30; abundance: once; CDR3aa: CAWTDNRDGYTF; CDR3nt: TGTGCCTGGACTGATAACAGGGACGGCTACACCTTC
d_gene: TRBD2; j_gene: TRBJ2-3; v_gene: TRBV9; abundance: NA; CDR3aa: CASSVGGGSDTQYF; CDR3nt: TGTGCCAGCAGCGTCGGCGGGGGGTCAGATACGCAGTATTTT
d_gene: TRBD1; j_gene: TRBJ1-1; v_gene: TRBV5-4; abundance: once; CDR3aa: CASSFESGGHGAFF; CDR3nt: TGTGCCAGCAGCTTTGAGTCAGGGGGTCATGGAGCTTTCTTT
d_gene: NA; j_gene: TRBJ2-1; v_gene: TRBV29-1; abundance: NA; CDR3aa: CSVVGASESSYNEQFF; CDR3nt: TGCAGCGTTGTCGGTGCTAGCGAGAGCTCCTACAATGAGCAGTTCTTC
d_gene: NA; j_gene: TRBJ2-7; v_gene: TRBV14; abundance: NA; CDR3aa: CATSVGGTGYEQYF; CDR3nt: TGTGCCACTTCGGTCGGGGGTACGGGATACGAGCAGTACTTC
d_gene: TRBD1; j_gene: TRBJ1-1; v_gene: TRBV20-1; abundance: NA; CDR3aa: CSARANRGVAEAFF; CDR3nt: TGCAGTGCTAGAGCGAACAGGGGTGTGGCTGAAGCTTTCTTT
d_gene: NA; j_gene: TRBJ2-1; v_gene: TRBV7-6; abundance: NA; CDR3aa: CASSSSGRDRDYNEQFF; CDR3nt: TGTGCCAGCAGCTCTAGCGGGCGGGACAGGGATTACAATGAGCAGTTCTTC
d_gene: NA; j_gene: TRBJ2-7; v_gene: TRBV6-5; abundance: NA; CDR3aa: CASSYSIGTGHYEQYF; CDR3nt: TGTGCCAGCAGTTACTCGATCGGCACGGGCCACTACGAGCAGTACTTC
d_gene: NA; j_gene: TRBJ2-7; v_gene: TRBV11-3; abundance: NA; CDR3aa: CASSLQVSYEQYF; CDR3nt: TGTGCCAGCAGTTTACAGGTCAGCTACGAGCAGTACTTC
d_gene: NA; j_gene: TRBJ1-2; v_gene: TRBV25-1; abundance: once; CDR3aa: CASSDGGVNYGYTF; CDR3nt: TGTGCCAGCAGTGATGGGGGGGTCAACTATGGCTACACCTTC
d_gene: TRBD2; j_gene: TRBJ2-1; v_gene: TRBV27; abundance: NA; CDR3aa: CASLGTSDYNEQFF; CDR3nt: TGTGCCAGCCTCGGGACTAGTGACTACAATGAGCAGTTCTTC
d_gene: NA; j_gene: TRBJ1-2; v_gene: TRBV12-3/TRBV12-4; abundance: NA; CDR3aa: CASTQFIEGSGYTF; CDR3nt: TGTGCCAGCACCCAGTTTATTGAGGGGAGTGGCTACACCTTC
d_gene: NA; j_gene: TRBJ1-2; v_gene: TRBV5-4; abundance: NA; CDR3aa: CATGGGEDGYTF; CDR3nt: TGTGCCACCGGAGGGGGGGAGGATGGCTACACCTTC
d_gene: NA; j_gene: TRBJ2-5; v_gene: TRBV7-2; abundance: NA; CDR3aa: CASSSPRGPPETQYF; CDR3nt: TGTGCCAGCAGCTCCCCGCGGGGGCCCCCGGAGACCCAGTACTTC
d_gene: NA; j_gene: TRBJ2-7; v_gene: TRBV29-1; abundance: once; CDR3aa: CSVLGADLTYEQYF; CDR3nt: TGCAGCGTCCTGGGAGCTGATCTAACGTACGAGCAGTACTTC
d_gene: TRBD2; j_gene: TRBJ2-1; v_gene: TRBV15; abundance: NA; CDR3aa: CATSHGGGILAEQFF; CDR3nt: TGTGCCACCAGCCACGGAGGTGGGATACTAGCGGAGCAGTTCTTC
d_gene: TRBD1; j_gene: TRBJ1-1; v_gene: TRBV13; abundance: NA; CDR3aa: CASSPRQGRGNTEAFF; CDR3nt: TGTGCCAGCAGCCCTCGACAGGGGAGAGGGAACACTGAAGCTTTCTTT
d_gene: TRBD1; j_gene: TRBJ2-7; v_gene: TRBV28; abundance: NA; CDR3aa: CASTNPRRQGAIYEQYF; CDR3nt: TGTGCCAGCACCAATCCCCGTAGACAGGGGGCAATTTACGAGCAGTACTTC
d_gene: NA; j_gene: TRBJ2-7; v_gene: TRBV5-1; abundance: NA; CDR3aa: CASSFGSGDEQYF; CDR3nt: TGCGCCAGCAGCTTTGGGTCGGGGGACGAGCAGTACTTC
d_gene: TRBD1; j_gene: TRBJ2-1; v_gene: TRBV11-3; abundance: NA; CDR3aa: CASSRDRIGYNEQFF; CDR3nt: TGTGCCAGCAGCCGGGACAGGATCGGGTACAATGAGCAGTTCTTC
d_gene: NA; j_gene: TRBJ1-1; v_gene: TRBV13; abundance: NA; CDR3aa: CASSLYLGSDTEAFF; CDR3nt: TGTGCCAGCAGCTTATATCTTGGGTCGGACACTGAAGCTTTCTTT
d_gene: NA; j_gene: TRBJ2-2; v_gene: TRBV9; abundance: NA; CDR3aa: CASSVDRNTNTGELFF; CDR3nt: TGTGCCAGCAGCGTAGACCGAAATACGAACACCGGGGAGCTGTTTTTT
d_gene: TRBD1; j_gene: TRBJ1-2; v_gene: TRBV7-9; abundance: NA; CDR3aa: CASSPGPDRDYGYTF; CDR3nt: TGTGCCAGCAGCCCCGGGCCTGACAGGGACTATGGCTACACCTTC
d_gene: TRBD1; j_gene: TRBJ2-2; v_gene: TRBV29-1; abundance: NA; CDR3aa: CSVEVPGQGHSGELFF; CDR3nt: TGCAGCGTTGAAGTCCCGGGACAGGGTCACTCCGGGGAGCTGTTTTTT
d_gene: NA; j_gene: TRBJ2-1; v_gene: TRBV20-1; abundance: NA; CDR3aa: CSAPKGPLRQFF; CDR3nt: TGCAGTGCTCCCAAGGGTCCTCTAAGGCAGTTCTTC
d_gene: NA; j_gene: TRBJ1-2; v_gene: TRBV9; abundance: NA; CDR3aa: CASSVAGTPYGYTF; CDR3nt: TGTGCCAGCAGCGTAGCTGGAACTCCTTATGGCTACACCTTC
d_gene: TRBD1; j_gene: TRBJ2-5; v_gene: TRBV7-9; abundance: NA; CDR3aa: CASNTGTGGKETQYF; CDR3nt: TGTGCCAGCAACACCGGGACAGGGGGAAAAGAGACCCAGTACTTC
d_gene: NA; j_gene: TRBJ1-2; v_gene: TRBV29-1; abundance: NA; CDR3aa: CSVEGGTAPVVGGYTF; CDR3nt: TGCAGCGTTGAAGGGGGGACGGCCCCTGTCGTGGGCGGCTACACCTTC
d_gene: NA; j_gene: TRBJ1-1; v_gene: TRBV30; abundance: NA; CDR3aa: CASLGSVHAEAFF; CDR3nt: TGTGCCTCGTTAGGTTCCGTCCACGCTGAAGCTTTCTTT
d_gene: TRBD1; j_gene: TRBJ2-1; v_gene: TRBV29-1; abundance: NA; CDR3aa: CSVEQGNEQFF; CDR3nt: TGCAGCGTGGAACAGGGGAATGAGCAGTTCTTC
d_gene: TRBD1; j_gene: TRBJ1-2; v_gene: TRBV6-2/TRBV6-3; abundance: NA; CDR3aa: CASNSGTGIGYTF; CDR3nt: TGTGCCAGCAATTCCGGGACAGGGATCGGCTACACCTTC
d_gene: TRBD2; j_gene: TRBJ2-1; v_gene: TRBV2; abundance: once; CDR3aa: CASEPIEQRGGHNEQFF; CDR3nt: TGTGCCAGCGAGCCGATCGAACAGCGGGGGGGCCATAATGAGCAGTTCTTC
d_gene: TRBD1; j_gene: TRBJ2-2; v_gene: TRBV3-1; abundance: NA; CDR3aa: CASSPRQGTGELFF; CDR3nt: TGTGCCAGCAGCCCAAGACAGGGGACCGGGGAGCTGTTTTTT
d_gene: TRBD2; j_gene: TRBJ2-1; v_gene: TRBV7-9; abundance: NA; CDR3aa: CASSRSGLAGF; CDR3nt: TGTGCCAGCAGCCGGTCCGGACTAGCAGGCTTC
d_gene: NA; j_gene: TRBJ2-5; v_gene: TRBV7-9; abundance: NA; CDR3aa: CASESGMGQETQYF; CDR3nt: TGTGCCAGCGAATCAGGGATGGGCCAAGAGACCCAGTACTTC
d_gene: TRBD1; j_gene: TRBJ2-7; v_gene: TRBV20-1; abundance: NA; CDR3aa: CSARPLDRGAGEQYF; CDR3nt: TGCAGTGCTAGACCCCTTGACAGGGGGGCGGGCGAGCAGTACTTC
d_gene: TRBD2; j_gene: TRBJ2-7; v_gene: TRBV27; abundance: NA; CDR3aa: CASRATPRAGGHYEQYF; CDR3nt: TGTGCCAGCAGGGCTACCCCTAGGGCGGGGGGACACTACGAGCAGTACTTC
d_gene: NA; j_gene: TRBJ2-1; v_gene: TRBV12-3/TRBV12-4; abundance: NA; CDR3aa: CASSDRRFYNEQFF; CDR3nt: TGTGCCAGTTCAGACAGACGATTCTACAATGAGCAGTTCTTC
d_gene: NA; j_gene: TRBJ1-2; v_gene: TRBV4-1; abundance: NA; CDR3aa: CASSQDGLSYGYTF; CDR3nt: TGCGCCAGCAGCCAAGATGGGTTGAGCTATGGCTACACCTTC
d_gene: NA; j_gene: TRBJ2-3; v_gene: TRBV15; abundance: NA; CDR3aa: CATSRLLWSTDTQYF; CDR3nt: TGTGCCACCAGCAGACTCTTATGGAGCACAGATACGCAGTATTTT
d_gene: NA; j_gene: TRBJ1-2; v_gene: TRBV29-1; abundance: NA; CDR3aa: CSVYEGAPDGYTF; CDR3nt: TGCAGCGTCTACGAAGGGGCCCCGGATGGCTACACCTTC
d_gene: NA; j_gene: TRBJ1-6; v_gene: TRBV5-1; abundance: once; CDR3aa: CASSLAFGNSPLHF; CDR3nt: TGCGCCAGCAGCTTGGCCTTTGGGAATTCACCCCTCCACTTT
d_gene: NA; j_gene: TRBJ1-1; v_gene: TRBV7-8; abundance: NA; CDR3aa: CASSSQGHTEAFF; CDR3nt: TGTGCCAGCAGCTCCCAGGGGCACACTGAAGCTTTCTTT
d_gene: TRBD1; j_gene: TRBJ1-4; v_gene: TRBV6-2/TRBV6-3; abundance: NA; CDR3aa: CASSSRPDREGDEKLFF; CDR3nt: TGTGCCAGCAGTTCCCGACCGGACAGGGAAGGAGATGAAAAACTGTTTTTT
d_gene: NA; j_gene: TRBJ2-3; v_gene: TRBV30; abundance: NA; CDR3aa: CAWSIGGDTQYF; CDR3nt: TGTGCCTGGAGCATAGGGGGAGATACGCAGTATTTT
d_gene: NA; j_gene: TRBJ1-5; v_gene: TRBV30; abundance: NA; CDR3aa: CAWSPGGMGNQPQHF; CDR3nt: TGTGCCTGGAGTCCGGGGGGAATGGGCAATCAGCCCCAGCATTTT
d_gene: NA; j_gene: TRBJ1-1; v_gene: TRBV15; abundance: NA; CDR3aa: CATSREANPGGTEAFF; CDR3nt: TGTGCCACCAGCAGAGAAGCAAACCCAGGCGGGACTGAAGCTTTCTTT
d_gene: NA; j_gene: TRBJ1-1; v_gene: TRBV5-6; abundance: once; CDR3aa: CASSLMGGPEAFF; CDR3nt: TGTGCCAGCAGCTTGATGGGGGGCCCTGAAGCTTTCTTT
d_gene: NA; j_gene: TRBJ2-3; v_gene: TRBV30; abundance: NA; CDR3aa: CAWSVLDSPHTQYF; CDR3nt: TGTGCCTGGAGTGTCTTGGACTCCCCCCATACGCAGTATTTT
d_gene: TRBD1; j_gene: TRBJ1-4; v_gene: TRBV9; abundance: NA; CDR3aa: CASSGGGGEKLFF; CDR3nt: TGTGCCAGCAGCGGAGGGGGCGGTGAAAAACTGTTTTTT
d_gene: NA; j_gene: TRBJ2-7; v_gene: TRBV30; abundance: NA; CDR3aa: CAWSYPSGFYEQYF; CDR3nt: TGTGCCTGGAGTTACCCCTCAGGGTTCTACGAGCAGTACTTC